By sample fraction, the clone carrying this T cell receptor (beta chain) is medium-sized. What it binds is unknown. TCRdb re-called the PCR reads with MiXCR, one entry per CDR3 protein. The sample yields about 32,000 distinct CDR3 sequences, under 60% seen once. The germline gives CDR1 SGHTA, CDR2 FQGNSA. The CDR3 totals 15 residues. The germline V and J ends were trimmed by 5 bases and 5 bases, with 17 bases remaining between them. The time point: after preoperative PTX-NDP chemotherapy. Paclitaxel-nedaplatin chemotherapy was given to patients ahead of their surgery. The entry originates in a study of esophageal squamous cell carcinoma under preoperative chemotherapy. Study at large: Both tumor-infiltrating lymphocytes and peripheral blood T cells were profiled.

Whole-study findings and limits: After chemotherapy, TCR diversity rose significantly in peripheral T cells but not in tumor-infiltrating lymphocytes. Peripheral T cells migrating into the tumor appeared to partly supply post-treatment tumor-infiltrating lymphocytes.

The gene calls are TRBV7-2 and TRBJ2-3, with D possibly TRBD1 on 5 matching bases. Sample collection was performed from a patient given preoperative chemotherapy. The TCR was taken from a human donor with esophageal squamous cell carcinoma. The donor label of this sample is uncertain. CDR3 region: CASSIAAGPLDTQYF. In DNA, the CDR3 is TGTGCCAGCAGCATCGCGGCAGGGCCCCTAGATACGCAGTATTTT. The full variable domain, completed using reference TRBV7-2 and TRBJ2-3, is GAGVSQSPSNKVTEKGKDVELRCDPISGHTALYWYRQSLGQGLEFLIYFQGNSAPDKSGLPSDRFSAERTGGSVSTLTIQRTQQEDSAVYLCASSIAAGPLDTQYFGPGTRLTVL.